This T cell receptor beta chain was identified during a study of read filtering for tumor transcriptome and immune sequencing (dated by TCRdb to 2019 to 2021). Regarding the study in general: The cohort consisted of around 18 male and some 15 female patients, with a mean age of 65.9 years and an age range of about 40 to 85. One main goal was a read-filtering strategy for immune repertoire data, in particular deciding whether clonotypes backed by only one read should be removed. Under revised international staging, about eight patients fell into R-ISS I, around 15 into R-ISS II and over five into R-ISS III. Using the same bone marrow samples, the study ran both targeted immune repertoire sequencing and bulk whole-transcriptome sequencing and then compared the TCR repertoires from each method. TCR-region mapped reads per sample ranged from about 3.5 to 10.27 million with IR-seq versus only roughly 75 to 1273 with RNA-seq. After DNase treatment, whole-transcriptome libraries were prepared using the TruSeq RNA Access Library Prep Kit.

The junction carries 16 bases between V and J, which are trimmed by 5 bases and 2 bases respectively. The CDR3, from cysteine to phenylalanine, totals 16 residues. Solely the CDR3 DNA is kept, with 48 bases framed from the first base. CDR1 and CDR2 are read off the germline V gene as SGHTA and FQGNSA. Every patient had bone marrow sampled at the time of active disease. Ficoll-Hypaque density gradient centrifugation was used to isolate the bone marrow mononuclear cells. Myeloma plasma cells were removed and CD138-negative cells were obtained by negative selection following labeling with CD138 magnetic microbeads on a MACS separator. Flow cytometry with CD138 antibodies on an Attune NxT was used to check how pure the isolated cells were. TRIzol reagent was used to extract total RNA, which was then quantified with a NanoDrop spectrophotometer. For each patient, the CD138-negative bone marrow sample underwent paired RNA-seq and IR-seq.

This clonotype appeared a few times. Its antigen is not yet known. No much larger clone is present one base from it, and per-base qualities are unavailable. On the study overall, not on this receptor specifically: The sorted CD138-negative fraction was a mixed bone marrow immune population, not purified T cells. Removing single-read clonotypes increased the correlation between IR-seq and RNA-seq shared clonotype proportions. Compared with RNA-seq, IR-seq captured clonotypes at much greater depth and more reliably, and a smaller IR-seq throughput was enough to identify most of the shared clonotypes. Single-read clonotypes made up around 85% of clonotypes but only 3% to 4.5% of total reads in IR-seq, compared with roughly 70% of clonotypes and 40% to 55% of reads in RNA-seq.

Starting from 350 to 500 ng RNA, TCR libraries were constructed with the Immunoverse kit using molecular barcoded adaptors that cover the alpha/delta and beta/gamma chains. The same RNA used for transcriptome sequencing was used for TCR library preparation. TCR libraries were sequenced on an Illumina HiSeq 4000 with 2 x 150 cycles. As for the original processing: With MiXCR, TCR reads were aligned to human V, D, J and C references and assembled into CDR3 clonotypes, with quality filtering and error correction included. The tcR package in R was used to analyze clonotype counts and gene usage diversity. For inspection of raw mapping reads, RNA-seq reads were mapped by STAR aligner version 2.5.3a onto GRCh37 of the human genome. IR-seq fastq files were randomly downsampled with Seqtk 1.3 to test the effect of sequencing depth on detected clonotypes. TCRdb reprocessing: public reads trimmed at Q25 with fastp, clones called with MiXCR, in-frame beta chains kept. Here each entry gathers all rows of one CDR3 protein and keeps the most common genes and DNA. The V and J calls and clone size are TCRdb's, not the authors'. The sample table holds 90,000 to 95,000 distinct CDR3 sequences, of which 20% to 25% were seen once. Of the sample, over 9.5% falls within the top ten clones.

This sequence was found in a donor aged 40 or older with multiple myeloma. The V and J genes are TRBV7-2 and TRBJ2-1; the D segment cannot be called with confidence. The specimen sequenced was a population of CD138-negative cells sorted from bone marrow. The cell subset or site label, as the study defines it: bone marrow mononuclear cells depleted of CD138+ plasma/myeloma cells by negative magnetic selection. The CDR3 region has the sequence CASSQSIGRTYNEQFF. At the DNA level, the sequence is TGTGCCAGCAGCCAATCGATTGGAAGAACCTACAATGAGCAGTTCTTC.